Listed below are T cell receptor beta chains from one sample, sequenced in a study of beta chain features in type 1 diabetes. TCRdb keeps only in-frame clones here, not all; method: immunoSEQ multiplex PCR. This table holds over 150,000 clones, 9% to 12% found once. Specimen: central memory CD4+ T cells from blood. These receptor sequences come from a man aged 30-40 years with type 1 diabetes. Both conserved end residues are part of each CDR3. The D gene is left open where the match is weak. For some rows the clone size is stated as once, few or many, or as a class when expanded; others skip it.

v_gene: TRBV7-8
abundance: few
d_gene: NA
j_gene: TRBJ2-5
CDR3aa: CASSTRTGNQETQYF
CDR3nt: TGTGCCAGCAGCACCCGAACAGGGAATCAAGAGACCCAGTACTTC

v_gene: TRBV25-1
abundance: NA
d_gene: TRBD1
j_gene: TRBJ1-1
CDR3aa: CASSEPDRDKAFF
CDR3nt: TGTGCCAGCAGTGAACCAGACAGGGATAAAGCTTTCTTT

v_gene: TRBV6-5
abundance: NA
d_gene: TRBD2
j_gene: TRBJ2-5
CDR3aa: CASSLGLAGWETQYF
CDR3nt: TGTGCCAGCAGTTTGGGGCTAGCGGGGTGGGAGACCCAGTACTTC

v_gene: TRBV7-9
abundance: NA
d_gene: TRBD2
j_gene: TRBJ2-1
CDR3aa: CASSFTSGYNEQFF
CDR3nt: TGTGCCAGCAGCTTCACTAGCGGTTACAATGAGCAGTTCTTC

v_gene: TRBV7-2
abundance: NA
d_gene: NA
j_gene: TRBJ1-4
CDR3aa: CASSFGTGRELFF
CDR3nt: TGTGCCAGCAGCTTCGGGACTGGACGGGAACTGTTTTTT

v_gene: TRBV29-1
abundance: NA
d_gene: NA
j_gene: TRBJ1-1
CDR3aa: CSATGGSELLAEAFF
CDR3nt: TGCAGCGCCACAGGCGGGAGCGAGTTGTTGGCTGAAGCTTTCTTT

v_gene: TRBV5-1
abundance: NA
d_gene: NA
j_gene: TRBJ1-1
CDR3aa: CASSFAGVNTEAFF
CDR3nt: TGCGCCAGCAGCTTCGCCGGGGTGAACACTGAAGCTTTCTTT

v_gene: TRBV5-1
abundance: NA
d_gene: NA
j_gene: TRBJ1-1
CDR3aa: CASSLASLVMNTEAFF
CDR3nt: TGCGCCAGCAGCTTGGCCTCCTTAGTAATGAACACTGAAGCTTTCTTT

v_gene: TRBV11-2
abundance: NA
d_gene: TRBD2
j_gene: TRBJ2-1
CDR3aa: CASSLGGGTSGYNEQFF
CDR3nt: TGTGCCAGCAGCTTAGGGGGGGGGACTAGCGGATACAATGAGCAGTTCTTC

v_gene: TRBV6-5
abundance: few
d_gene: TRBD2
j_gene: TRBJ2-4
CDR3aa: CASRRTSSAKNIQYF
CDR3nt: TGTGCCAGCAGAAGGACTAGTAGTGCCAAAAACATTCAGTACTTC

v_gene: TRBV7-9
abundance: NA
d_gene: TRBD2
j_gene: TRBJ2-4
CDR3aa: CASSVGAGLAKNIQYF
CDR3nt: TGTGCCAGCAGCGTAGGAGCGGGGCTAGCCAAAAACATTCAGTACTTC

v_gene: TRBV4-3
abundance: NA
d_gene: NA
j_gene: TRBJ1-2
CDR3aa: CASSHLRGYGYTF
CDR3nt: TGCGCCAGCAGCCACTTAAGGGGCTATGGCTACACCTTC

v_gene: TRBV15
abundance: NA
d_gene: NA
j_gene: TRBJ1-2
CDR3aa: CATSRDNRAGDYGYTF
CDR3nt: TGTGCCACCAGCAGAGATAATCGGGCCGGGGACTATGGCTACACCTTC

v_gene: TRBV5-1
abundance: few
d_gene: TRBD2
j_gene: TRBJ2-3
CDR3aa: CASSLALAGTSTDTQYF
CDR3nt: TGCGCCAGCAGCTTGGCGCTAGCGGGAACAAGCACAGATACGCAGTATTTT

v_gene: TRBV5-4
abundance: NA
d_gene: TRBD2
j_gene: TRBJ2-5
CDR3aa: CASSLSAGVRETQYF
CDR3nt: TGTGCCAGCAGCTTGTCAGCGGGAGTGAGAGAGACCCAGTACTTC

v_gene: TRBV9
abundance: few
d_gene: TRBD1
j_gene: TRBJ1-2
CDR3aa: CASSVGLGGSGYGYTF
CDR3nt: TGTGCCAGCAGCGTAGGATTAGGGGGCTCGGGCTATGGCTACACCTTC

v_gene: TRBV7-2
abundance: few
d_gene: TRBD1
j_gene: TRBJ2-2
CDR3aa: CASSWDRTGELFF
CDR3nt: TGTGCCAGCAGCTGGGACAGGACCGGGGAGCTGTTTTTT

v_gene: TRBV10-3
abundance: few
d_gene: TRBD1
j_gene: TRBJ2-1
CDR3aa: CAIRRTGTTNEQFF
CDR3nt: TGTGCCATCAGGCGGACAGGGACGACAAATGAGCAGTTCTTC

v_gene: TRBV18
abundance: few
d_gene: NA
j_gene: TRBJ2-1
CDR3aa: CASSPPGVMGSSYNEQFF
CDR3nt: TGTGCCAGCTCACCCCCGGGAGTAATGGGTAGCTCCTACAATGAGCAGTTCTTC

v_gene: TRBV5-4
abundance: NA
d_gene: NA
j_gene: TRBJ2-3
CDR3aa: CASSRPPGTDTQYF
CDR3nt: TGTGCCAGCAGCCGTCCCCCGGGCACAGATACGCAGTATTTT

v_gene: TRBV5-1
abundance: NA
d_gene: TRBD2
j_gene: TRBJ2-3
CDR3aa: CASSLISGYTDTQYF
CDR3nt: TGCGCCAGCAGCTTGATTAGCGGGTACACAGATACGCAGTATTTT

v_gene: TRBV4-3
abundance: NA
d_gene: NA
j_gene: TRBJ1-2
CDR3aa: CASSQGATQGHNYGYTF
CDR3nt: TGCGCCAGCAGCCAGGGGGCAACACAGGGCCATAACTATGGCTACACCTTC

v_gene: TRBV9
abundance: NA
d_gene: TRBD2
j_gene: TRBJ2-7
CDR3aa: CASSRGTSGVYEQYF
CDR3nt: TGTGCCAGCAGCCGAGGGACTAGCGGGGTCTACGAGCAGTACTTC

v_gene: TRBV4-3
abundance: few
d_gene: TRBD2
j_gene: TRBJ2-7
CDR3aa: CASSQDSGRAGYEQYF
CDR3nt: TGCGCCAGCAGCCAAGATAGCGGGAGAGCTGGCTACGAGCAGTACTTC

v_gene: TRBV19
abundance: NA
d_gene: TRBD1
j_gene: TRBJ2-7
CDR3aa: CASKGTGWDYEQYF
CDR3nt: TGTGCCAGTAAAGGGACAGGGTGGGACTACGAGCAGTACTTC

v_gene: TRBV5-1
abundance: few
d_gene: NA
j_gene: TRBJ2-3
CDR3aa: CASSLMREGTDTQYF
CDR3nt: TGCGCCAGCAGCTTGATGAGGGAAGGGACAGATACGCAGTATTTT

v_gene: TRBV29-1
abundance: few
d_gene: NA
j_gene: TRBJ2-3
CDR3aa: CSVDYGSTDTQYF
CDR3nt: TGCAGCGTTGATTACGGGAGCACAGATACGCAGTATTTT

v_gene: TRBV20-1
abundance: few
d_gene: NA
j_gene: TRBJ2-1
CDR3aa: CRAEQGNEQFF
CDR3nt: TGCAGGGCCGAACAGGGAAATGAGCAGTTCTTC

v_gene: TRBV15
abundance: few
d_gene: NA
j_gene: TRBJ1-1
CDR3aa: CATSRDGGEKAFF
CDR3nt: TGTGCCACCAGCAGAGATGGTGGGGAGAAAGCTTTCTTT

v_gene: TRBV19
abundance: few
d_gene: NA
j_gene: TRBJ2-2
CDR3aa: CASISGRADGELFF
CDR3nt: TGTGCCAGTATCTCGGGGAGAGCGGACGGGGAGCTGTTTTTT

v_gene: TRBV4-2
abundance: few
d_gene: NA
j_gene: TRBJ2-3
CDR3aa: CASSQDQGDTQYF
CDR3nt: TGTGCCAGCAGCCAAGATCAGGGAGATACGCAGTATTTT

v_gene: TRBV18
abundance: NA
d_gene: NA
j_gene: TRBJ1-1
CDR3aa: CASSPLTVSGFF
CDR3nt: TGTGCCAGCTCACCATTGACGGTAAGCGGTTTCTTT

v_gene: TRBV5-1
abundance: few
d_gene: TRBD1
j_gene: TRBJ2-4
CDR3aa: CASREGAQNIQYF
CDR3nt: TGCGCCAGCAGAGAGGGGGCCCAAAACATTCAGTACTTC

v_gene: TRBV21-1
abundance: NA
d_gene: NA
j_gene: TRBJ2-1
CDR3aa: CASSKGSAGGFNEQFF
CDR3nt: TGTGCCAGCAGCAAAGGTTCAGCGGGAGGGTTCAATGAGCAGTTCTTC

v_gene: TRBV6-1
abundance: NA
d_gene: NA
j_gene: TRBJ2-7
CDR3aa: CASSQQGPYEQYF
CDR3nt: TGTGCCAGCAGTCAACAGGGCCCCTACGAGCAGTACTTC

v_gene: TRBV18
abundance: few
d_gene: NA
j_gene: TRBJ1-2
CDR3aa: CASSPPGPGNYGYTF
CDR3nt: TGTGCCAGCTCACCACCGGGTCCAGGGAACTATGGCTACACCTTC

v_gene: TRBV27
abundance: NA
d_gene: NA
j_gene: TRBJ1-4
CDR3aa: CASSQGQNNEKLFF
CDR3nt: TGTGCCAGCAGTCAGGGACAAAATAATGAAAAACTGTTTTTT

v_gene: TRBV29-1
abundance: many
d_gene: TRBD2
j_gene: TRBJ2-5
CDR3aa: CSVDSGGTQETQYF
CDR3nt: TGCAGCGTTGACAGCGGGGGTACACAAGAGACCCAGTACTTC

v_gene: TRBV5-6
abundance: NA
d_gene: NA
j_gene: TRBJ2-7
CDR3aa: CASSLQRVTYEQYF
CDR3nt: TGTGCCAGCAGCTTGCAGCGGGTGACCTACGAGCAGTACTTC

v_gene: TRBV9
abundance: NA
d_gene: NA
j_gene: TRBJ2-2
CDR3aa: CASSVDQLVTGELFF
CDR3nt: TGTGCCAGCAGCGTAGATCAACTAGTCACCGGGGAGCTGTTTTTT